A single sample is the source of the 28 T cell receptor beta chains below, sequenced in a study of immune evolution from preneoplasia to lung adenocarcinoma. Repertoires were generated with immunoSEQ multiplex PCR, while TCRdb's copy carries only in-frame clones and drops some. The repertoire consists of around 6,100 clones, with roughly 74% occurring once and the leading ten covering roughly 9.8%. Input material: FFPE adjacent normal lung tissue. These receptors came from a donor of 70 years or more with lung adenocarcinoma.

This rearrangement joins TRBV18 to TRBJ1-1; D might be TRBD1 (5 bases). Germline assignment: CDR1 KGHSH and CDR2 LQKENI. V was clipped by 2 bases and J by 0 bases, with 10 bases between them. The CDR3 runs to 15 residues. CDR3 protein: CASSPTGDVNTEAFF. Written as DNA, the CDR3 is TGTGCCAGCTCACCAACGGGGGACGTGAACACTGAAGCTTTCTTT.

This chain joins TRBV27 and TRBJ1-2, with D uncertain. The V end lost 3 bases, the J end lost 1 base, and 6 bases lay between the germline ends. The length of the CDR3 is 13 residues. The V gene's germline CDR1 is MNHEY and CDR2 SMNVEV (reference sequence). Written as DNA, the CDR3 is TGTGCCAGCAGTTTCAGCATTAACTATGGCTACACCTTC. It yields the protein CASSFSINYGYTF.

The chain combines TRBV6-6 with TRBJ2-2; TRBD1 might be the D (6 bases). V was cut by 6 bases and J by 4 bases, with 18 bases left in between. Per the germline V gene, CDR1 is MNHNY and CDR2 is SVGAGI (reference sequence). The CDR3 totals 16 residues. The CDR3 DNA is TGTGCCAGCAGCCCGATTGGGGCAGGGGCCACCGGGGAGCTGTTTTTT. Its translation: CASSPIGAGATGELFF.

The chain uses TRBV2 and TRBJ1-5; D remains unclear. This CDR3 is 13 amino acids long. The V end lost 8 bases, the J end lost 1 base, and 9 bases lay between the germline ends. CDR1 SNHLY and CDR2 FYNNEI come from the germline V gene. CDR3 region: CASVYTSNQPQHF. CDR3 in DNA: TGTGCCAGCGTATACACCAGCAATCAGCCCCAGCATTTT.

The gene calls are TRBV30 and TRBJ2-1; D is unresolved. The CDR3 spans 16 residues. Trimming left V 2 bases short and J 5 bases short, with 19 bases between. From germline, CDR1 is GTSNPN and CDR2 SVGIG (reference sequence). Here the CDR3 reads CAWSNPPVLRNNEQFF. For the CDR3, the DNA is TGTGCCTGGAGTAATCCACCTGTCCTCAGAAACAATGAGCAGTTCTTC. Full variable domain (remainder filled in from reference TRBV30 and TRBJ2-1): SQTIHQWPATLVQPVGSPLSLECTVEGTSNPNLYWYRQAAGRGLQLLFYSVGIGQISSEVPQNLSASRPQDRQFILSSKKLLLSDSGFYLCAWSNPPVLRNNEQFFGPGTRLTVL.

This clone was found once. The chain employs TRBV27 and TRBJ2-3; no firm D call. CDR3 size: 15 residues. Germline-derived CDR1 and CDR2 are MNHEY and SMNVEV (reference sequence). V lost 0 bases and J 2 bases, leaving 9 bases between the germline ends. The CDR3 is CASSLSRVFTDTQYF. The CDR3 DNA reads TGTGCCAGCAGTTTATCGAGAGTGTTCACAGATACGCAGTATTTT.

V and J are TRBV5-1 and TRBJ2-6; TRBD1 matches 7 bases. The CDR3 sequence is 16 residues long. With V trimmed by 4 bases and J by 2 bases, 6 bases remained unmatched. Germline V lookup: CDR1 SGHRS, CDR2 YFSETQ. In DNA, the CDR3 is TGCGCCAGCAGCAAAGGACAGGAAGCTGGGGCCAACGTCCTGACTTTC. Translation gives CASSKGQEAGANVLTF.

The V and J genes are TRBV5-1 and TRBJ2-7; no firm D call. The length of the CDR3 is 13 residues. Germline CDR1 reads SGHRS; CDR2 reads YFSETQ. The V end lost 2 bases, the J end lost 6 bases, and 12 bases lay between the germline ends. CDR3 bases: TGCGCCAGCAGCTTCCTGGGTTATCGCGAGCAGTACTTC. Amino acid sequence: CASSFLGYREQYF.

The chain carries TRBV30 and TRBJ2-2; 10 positions agree with TRBD1. The V gene's germline CDR1 is GTSNPN and CDR2 SVGIG (reference sequence). With 0 bases clipped from V and 7 bases from J, the junction kept 14 bases outside the gene matches. The CDR3 is 18 residues long. In DNA, the CDR3 is TGTGCCTGGAGTGTCTACTCCGGGACAGGGGATAGCTTCGGGGAGCTGTTTTTT. Its protein is CAWSVYSGTGDSFGELFF.

This clone showed up just a few times. The rearrangement joins TRBV2 to TRBJ2-1; 8 bases map to TRBD2. The CDR3 is 13 amino acids. V gave up 10 bases and J gave up 0 bases; unmatched junction bases: 2. Germline V gene lookup returns CDR1 SNHLY and CDR2 FYNNEI. CDR3 in amino acids: CATGRASYNEQFF. The DNA for the CDR3 is TGTGCCACCGGGAGGGCCTCCTACAATGAGCAGTTCTTC.

By sample fraction, this clone is large. CDR3 in amino acids: CASSVHRGLYNEQFF. The CDR3 bases are TGTGCCAGCAGCGTGCACAGGGGGCTTTACAATGAGCAGTTCTTC. The rearrangement joins TRBV11-1 to TRBJ2-1, with 9 bases fitting TRBD1. With 5 bases clipped from V and 4 bases from J, the junction kept 6 bases outside the gene matches. The CDR3 consists of 15 residues. Germline CDR1 and CDR2: SGHAT and FQDESV (reference sequence).

V is TRBV5-4 and J is TRBJ2-7, with D maybe TRBD2 (5 bases). Deletions cut 2 bases from V and 2 bases from J, with 11 bases between. From germline, CDR1 is SGHNT and CDR2 YYREEE (reference sequence). The CDR3 length is 14 residues. CDR3 in DNA: TGTGCCAGCAGCTTAAATGGGAGCCCCTACGAGCAGTACTTC. This gives the protein CASSLNGSPYEQYF.

The CDR3 spells CASSVPANTGELFF. The CDR3 bases are TGTGCCAGCAGTGTTCCAGCGAACACCGGGGAGCTGTTTTTT. The V call is TRBV25-1, the J call TRBJ2-2; D gene unclear. This CDR3 region has 14 residues. Trimming removed 4 bases at V and 0 bases at J, with 6 bases between. Looked up from germline, CDR1 is MGHDK and CDR2 is SYGVNS.

The chain uses TRBV2 and TRBJ1-1; TRBD1 might be the D (6 bases). The V end was cut by 6 bases, the J end by 4 bases, with 12 bases between. The germline V gene encodes CDR1 SNHLY and CDR2 FYNNEI. The CDR3 has 13 amino acids. The CDR3 DNA is TGTGCCAGCAGGGACAGTACTGGCACTGAAGCTTTCTTT. Translating it yields CASRDSTGTEAFF. Looking up the rest from reference TRBV2 and TRBJ1-1 gives the full variable domain: EPEVTQTPSHQVTQMGQEVILRCVPISNHLYFYWYRQILGQKVEFLVSFYNNEISEKSEIFDDQFSVERPDGSNFTLKIRSTKLEDSAMYFCASRDSTGTEAFFGQGTRLTVV.

This clone was detected once. V gene TRBV13 combines with J gene TRBJ2-3; D tentatively fits TRBD1 or TRBD2 (5 bases each). The CDR3 runs 16 residues. Trimming took 8 bases from V and 2 from J, leaving 20 bases between them. Per germline, CDR1 PRHDT and CDR2 FYEKMQ (reference sequence). The CDR3 region is CASSRGGYHYTDTQYF. The CDR3 nucleotides are TGTGCCAGCTCCCGGGGCGGGTACCACTACACAGATACGCAGTATTTT.

J is TRBJ1-6 and V is TRBV6-6, with D tentatively TRBD1 (5 bases). CDR1 MNHNY and CDR2 SVGAGI come from the germline V gene (reference sequence). V was trimmed by 7 bases and J by 8 bases, leaving 12 bases between them. The CDR3 has 13 residues. The CDR3 DNA follows: TGTGCCAGCAAGGCCAGGGTGGATTCACCCCTCCACTTT. This gives the protein CASKARVDSPLHF.

This clone was seen once. This rearrangement joins TRBV14 to TRBJ2-3, with 8 bases lining up with TRBD2. The CDR3 has 12 residues. Germline values: CDR1 SGHDN, CDR2 FVKESK. The V and J ends lost 4 bases and 6 bases, in that order; junction bases with no gene match: 0. DNA of the CDR3: TGTGCCAGCAGCCCTAGCGGGGATACGCAGTATTTT. Amino acids: CASSPSGDTQYF.

The V gene is TRBV7-9, the J gene TRBJ2-7; no firm D call. The CDR3 is 12 amino acids. Trimming removed 2 bases from V and 2 bases from J, with 4 bases in between. Germline CDR1 is SEHNR and CDR2 is FQNEAQ (reference sequence). CDR3 DNA: TGTGCCAGCAGCTTATCCGCCTACGAGCAGTACTTC. It yields the protein CASSLSAYEQYF.

V usage is TRBV7-2 and J usage is TRBJ2-2; no definite D call. V was pared by 7 bases and J by 3 bases, with 12 bases between. Germline-derived CDR1 and CDR2 are SGHTA and FQGNSA. The CDR3 is 14 amino acids. The CDR3 sequence is CASKQPSDTGELFF. The CDR3 nucleotides are TGTGCCAGCAAACAGCCGTCGGACACCGGGGAGCTGTTTTTT.

This clone was seen just once. V gene TRBV2 combines with J gene TRBJ2-3; D gene unclear. The germline V and J ends were trimmed by 7 bases and 0 bases, with 5 bases remaining between them. Germline V CDR1 and CDR2: SNHLY, FYNNEI. The length of the CDR3 is 12 residues. The CDR3 region is CASTASTDTQYF. The DNA for the CDR3 is TGTGCCAGCACCGCGAGCACAGATACGCAGTATTTT.

This clone was picked up a small number of times. The V and J genes are TRBV5-1 and TRBJ2-3; no clear D gene. This CDR3 has 13 residues. Germline CDR1 reads SGHRS; CDR2 reads YFSETQ. The germline V and J ends were trimmed by 0 bases and 5 bases, with 7 bases remaining between them. The CDR3 sequence: CASSLAVVDTQYF. The DNA for the CDR3 is TGCGCCAGCAGCTTGGCCGTTGTAGATACGCAGTATTTT.

The J gene is TRBJ2-2, the V gene TRBV25-1; TRBD1 might be the D (6 bases). V lost 3 bases to trimming and J lost 6 bases, with 11 bases between them. This CDR3 region has 14 residues. Germline V gene lookup returns CDR1 MGHDK and CDR2 SYGVNS. The CDR3 region is CASSELGGPGELFF. The CDR3 nucleotides are TGTGCCAGCAGTGAGCTTGGGGGCCCCGGGGAGCTGTTTTTT.

This chain uses TRBV5-4 with TRBJ2-7; D uncertain. This CDR3 spans 14 amino acids. V lost 1 base and J lost 0, with 8 bases in between. Germline loops: CDR1 SGHNT, CDR2 YYREEE (reference sequence). In nucleotides, the CDR3 is TGTGCCAGCAGCTTGTCGTTTGGCTCCTACGAGCAGTACTTC. Its translation: CASSLSFGSYEQYF.

This chain links TRBV30 with TRBJ2-6; D is undetermined. There are 13 residues in the CDR3. Trimming stripped 4 bases from V and 2 bases from J, with 6 bases between. Germline CDR1 reads GTSNPN; CDR2 reads SVGIG (reference sequence). The CDR3 loop reads CAWKVAGANVLTF. The CDR3 nucleotides are TGTGCCTGGAAGGTCGCTGGGGCCAACGTCCTGACTTTC.

The V and J genes are TRBV27 and TRBJ2-7; 8 bases map to TRBD1. Germline assignment: CDR1 MNHEY and CDR2 SMNVEV (reference sequence). The junction had 10 bases not matched to a gene; V was cut back by 6 bases and J by 6 bases. The CDR3 runs 14 residues. The chain's CDR3 is CASSRGTGGVEQYF. The CDR3 DNA reads as TGTGCCAGCAGCCGGGGGACAGGAGGGGTCGAGCAGTACTTC.

V usage is TRBV9 and J usage is TRBJ1-4; D is perhaps TRBD1 (5 bases). Trimming shortened V by 4 bases and J by 7 bases, and 17 bases separated the two germline ends. CDR1 and CDR2 from the germline V gene are SGDLS and YYNGEE. This CDR3 is built from 15 residues. In DNA form, the CDR3 reads TGTGCCAGCAGCCCCACGGGGGGAGGCATTGAAAAACTGTTTTTT. This codes for CASSPTGGGIEKLFF.

The chain is built from TRBV5-4 and TRBJ2-7, with no clear D. There are 14 residues in the CDR3. Trimming took off 2 bases at V and 0 bases at J, with 9 bases between the two ends. Looked up from germline, CDR1 is SGHNT and CDR2 is YYREEE (reference sequence). As DNA, the CDR3 is TGTGCCAGCAGCTTAGAACTGAACTCCTACGAGCAGTACTTC. Encoded protein: CASSLELNSYEQYF.

The chain recombines TRBV9 with TRBJ1-2; a possible D gene is TRBD1 (6 bases). CDR3 length: 12 residues. The germline V gene has CDR1 SGDLS and CDR2 YYNGEE. The ends were cut back, 1 base at V and 7 bases at J, with 8 bases in the middle. This chain's CDR3 is CASSVRGLGYTF. The CDR3 DNA follows: TGTGCCAGCAGCGTACGGGGGCTTGGCTACACCTTC. The entire variable domain, with the rest obtained from reference TRBV9 and TRBJ1-2, is as follows: DSGVTQTPKHLITATGQRVTLRCSPRSGDLSVYWYQQSLDQGLQFLIQYYNGEERAKGNILERFSAQQFPDLHSELNLSSLELGDSALYFCASSVRGLGYTFGSGTRLTVV.